This T cell receptor (beta chain) was recorded in a study of T-cell reconstitution after alpha-beta-depleted transplantation in children. At least ten counts were recorded for this clonotype. Losses at the gene ends were 7 bases for V and 3 bases for J; bases not matched to a gene: 10. The CDR3 sequence is 15 residues long. Per the germline V gene, CDR1 is MDHEN and CDR2 is SYDVKM. TCRbeta library preparation incorporated unique molecular identifiers. TCRdb itself ran the PCR reads through MiXCR, one entry per CDR3 protein. The sample carries approximately 200,000 distinct CDR3 sequences, approximately 14% recorded once.

Material: PBMCs from the stem cell graft donor, obtained from the stem cell graft. The rearrangement links TRBV28 to TRBJ1-1, with 8 bases identical to TRBD1. The receptor was isolated from a human donor who donated a stem cell graft to a child with acute lymphoblastic leukemia. CDR3 loop: CASKPRDRRDTEAFF. CDR3 DNA: TGTGCCAGCAAACCCCGGGACAGGCGGGACACTGAAGCTTTCTTT.